This T cell receptor (beta chain) comes out of a study of control samples from healthy donors and cancer patients. Clones were read by immunoSEQ multiplex PCR, and TCRdb kept only the in-frame ones, dropping some. The sample has some 120,000 clones; 88% are singletons. This CDR3 region has 14 residues. CDR1 and CDR2 from the germline V gene are SEHNR and FQNEAQ (reference sequence). V shed 5 bases and J 4 bases; nucleotides not matched to a gene: 3. Sequenced: blood. The TCR was taken from a woman between 65 and 79 years old in good health. The J gene is TRBJ1-4, the V gene TRBV7-9; 8 nucleotides agree with TRBD1. CDR3 DNA: TGTGCCAGCAGCCCCGGACAGGGTAATGAAAAACTGTTTTTT. This encodes CASSPGQGNEKLFF. Complete variable domain (other parts from reference TRBV7-9 and TRBJ1-4): DTGVSQNPRHKITKRGQNVTFRCDPISEHNRLYWYRQTLGQGPEFLTYFQNEAQLEKSRLLSDRFSAERPKGSFSTLEIQRTEQGDSAMYLCASSPGQGNEKLFFGSGTQLSVL.